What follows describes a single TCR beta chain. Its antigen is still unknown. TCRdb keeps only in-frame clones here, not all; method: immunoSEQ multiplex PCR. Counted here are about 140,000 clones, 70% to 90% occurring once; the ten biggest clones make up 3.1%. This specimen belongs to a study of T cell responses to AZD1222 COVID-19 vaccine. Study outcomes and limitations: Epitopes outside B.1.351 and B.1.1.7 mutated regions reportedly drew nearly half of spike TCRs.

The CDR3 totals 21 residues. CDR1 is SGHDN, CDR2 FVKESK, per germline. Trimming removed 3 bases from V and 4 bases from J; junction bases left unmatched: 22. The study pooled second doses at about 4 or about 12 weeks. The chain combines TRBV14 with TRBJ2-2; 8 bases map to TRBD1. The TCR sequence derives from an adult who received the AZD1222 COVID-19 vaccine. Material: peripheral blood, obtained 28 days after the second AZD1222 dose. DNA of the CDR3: TGTGCCAGCAGCCACGGGTACCGGGACAGGATTTACCGAGGTAGCACCGGGGAGCTGTTTTTT. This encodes CASSHGYRDRIYRGSTGELFF.